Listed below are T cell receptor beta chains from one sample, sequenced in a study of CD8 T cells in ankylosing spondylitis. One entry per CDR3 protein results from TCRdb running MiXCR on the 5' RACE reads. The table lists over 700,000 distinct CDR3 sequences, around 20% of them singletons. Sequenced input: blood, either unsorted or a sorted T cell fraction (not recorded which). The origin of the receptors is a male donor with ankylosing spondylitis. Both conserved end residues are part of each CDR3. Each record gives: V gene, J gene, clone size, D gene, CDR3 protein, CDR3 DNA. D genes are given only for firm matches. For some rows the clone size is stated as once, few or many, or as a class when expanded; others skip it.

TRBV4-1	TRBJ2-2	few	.	CASSPPAGASGELFF	TGCGCCAGCAGCCCACCGGCAGGGGCTAGCGGGGAGCTGTTTTTT
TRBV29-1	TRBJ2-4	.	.	CSVEVEGLAKNIQYF	TGCAGCGTTGAAGTGGAGGGCCTAGCCAAAAACATTCAGTACTTC
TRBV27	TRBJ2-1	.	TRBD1	CASSLLGTGAYNEQFF	TGTGCCAGCAGTTTACTCGGGACAGGGGCCTACAATGAGCAGTTCTTC
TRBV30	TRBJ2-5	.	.	CAWSVLIQETQYF	TGTGCCTGGAGTGTACTTATCCAAGAGACCCAGTACTTC
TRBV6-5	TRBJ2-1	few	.	CASSLGRVTKQFNEQFF	TGTGCCAGCAGCTTAGGGCGGGTCACAAAACAATTCAATGAGCAGTTCTTC
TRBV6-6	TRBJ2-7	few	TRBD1	CASSFRTGDEQYF	TGTGCCAGCAGTTTCCGGACAGGGGACGAGCAGTACTTC
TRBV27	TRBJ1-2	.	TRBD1	CASSYTGGADYGYTF	TGTGCCAGCAGCTACACAGGGGGCGCGGACTATGGCTACACCTTC
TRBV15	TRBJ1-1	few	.	CATSRSRRGEAFF	TGTGCCACCAGCAGATCGAGGAGGGGTGAAGCTTTCTTT
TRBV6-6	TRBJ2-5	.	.	CASSYRFQETQYF	TGTGCCAGCAGTTATCGGTTTCAAGAGACCCAGTACTTC
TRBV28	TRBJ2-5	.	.	CASSPEGHFQETQYF	TGTGCCAGCAGTCCGGAGGGACACTTCCAAGAGACCCAGTACTTC
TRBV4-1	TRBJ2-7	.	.	CASSQGGSNEQYF	TGCGCCAGCAGCCAAGGGGGGAGTAACGAGCAGTACTTC
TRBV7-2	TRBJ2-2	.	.	CASSRTYGANTGELFF	TGTGCCAGCAGCCGGACTTACGGGGCGAACACCGGGGAGCTGTTTTTT
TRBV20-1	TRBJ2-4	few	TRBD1	CSAVPGQGRLATYF	TGCAGTGCTGTACCGGGACAGGGGCGCTTGGCGACGTACTTC
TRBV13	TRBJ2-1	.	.	CASSTQGTYNEQFF	TGTGCCAGCAGCACTCAGGGGACCTACAATGAGCAGTTCTTC
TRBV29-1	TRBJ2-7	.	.	CSAKTGLYEQYF	TGCAGCGCCAAGACAGGTCTCTACGAGCAGTACTTC
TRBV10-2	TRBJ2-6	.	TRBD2	CASSELIAGGHPGANVLTF	TGCGCCAGCAGTGAGCTTATAGCGGGGGGGCACCCTGGGGCCAACGTCCTGACTTTC
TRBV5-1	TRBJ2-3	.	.	CASSLVGAKDTQYF	TGCGCCAGCAGCTTGGTGGGGGCCAAAGATACGCAGTATTTT
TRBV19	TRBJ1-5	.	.	CASSISSYSNQPQHF	TGTGCCAGTAGTATTTCGTCTTATAGCAATCAGCCCCAGCATTTT
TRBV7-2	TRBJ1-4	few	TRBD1	CASSPRTGNEKLFF	TGTGCCAGCAGCCCAAGGACAGGGAATGAAAAACTGTTTTTT
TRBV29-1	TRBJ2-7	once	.	CSVHTRPYEQYF	TGCAGCGTCCACACCCGGCCCTACGAGCAGTACTTC